This TCR beta chain emerged from a study of cytomegalovirus exposure and HLA in healthy donors. Germline CDR1 reads MDHEN; CDR2 reads SYDVKM. V lost 4 bases to trimming and J lost 5 bases; unmatched junction nucleotides: 5. CDR3 length: 14 residues. PCR employed 60 Vbeta and 13 Jbeta primers. The protocol was immunoSEQ multiplex PCR, while the TCRdb copy is restricted to in-frame clones and leaves out a portion. The sample has roughly 120,000 clones, over 65% seen once. The rearrangement links TRBV28 to TRBJ1-5; 7 positions match TRBD1. Material: PBMCs. The receptor comes from a man aged 50 to 59 in good health and CMV-seronegative. The CDR3 loop is CASSSQGLHQPQHF. The CDR3, as DNA: TGTGCCAGCAGTTCACAGGGGCTTCATCAGCCCCAGCATTTT.